This entry is about one TCR beta chain. Its antigen has not been determined. No base quality information exists; no much larger clone differs at one position. The method was the immunoSEQ multiplex PCR assay. Rearranged TCR beta chain sequences were amplified with the hsTCRB Kit following the manufacturer's protocol. Sequencing of TCRB libraries was carried out on an Illumina MiSeq. As for the authors' bioinformatics: The proprietary platform of the kit vendor was used for demultiplexing, trimming and gene mapping. The table comes from immuneACCESS by way of TCRdb, which keeps in-frame sequences with V and J called. Part of the clones is missing from these tables; in studies checked, under half for an unresolved V gene and the rest for unknown reasons. That table supplies the V and J calls and clone size; D and trimming were determined from the DNA. Recorded for this sample are roughly 46,000 clones; approximately 90% of them occurred a single time. 2% to 2.5% of the sample lies in the top ten.

These data come from a study of a mutant IDH1 vaccine in newly diagnosed glioma (dated by TCRdb to about 2021). Regarding the research as a whole: Of the roughly 34 treated patients, approximately 62% were male and 37.5% were female, and the mean age was approximately 41 years. Peripheral blood was collected at six visits: V03 (baseline), V05, V07, V10, V12 and V13. Before enrollment, most patients had been given radiochemotherapy with temozolomide as standard therapy, while the rest had received either radiotherapy alone or temozolomide alone. Longitudinal TCRB deep sequencing was done for some 26 treated patients, wherever samples were available for exploratory analyses. Summary of the overall study and its limitations: It was noted by the authors that analyses of patient blood samples could not be reproduced owing to sample limitations. Vaccine-induced immune responses across multiple MHC alleles were detected in approximately 93% of patients. Availability determined which PBMC samples were chosen for TCRB deep sequencing. Changes in the top peripheral T cell clonotypes picked up by TCRB sequencing did not appear to be linked to pseudoprogression.

The meaning of the sample's time point label: baseline, week 1 (first vaccination visit). Sample treatment or condition, as interpreted from the label and publication: pre-vaccination baseline after standard-of-care therapy. The donors had newly diagnosed IDH1-mutant astrocytomas of WHO grade 3 or 4 that showed loss of nuclear ATRX. The samples were drawn from NOA16, a multicentre, single-arm, open-label phase I trial in Germany that tested a mutant IDH1 peptide vaccine in humans for the first time. Visit V03 blood draws served as the baseline sample for immunogenicity testing. The DNeasy Blood and Tissue Kit was used to extract genomic DNA from EDTA blood for TCRB sequencing. A distance of 10 bases separates the germline ends of V and J, which lose 6 bases and 1 base respectively. The germline V gene specifies MNHEY as CDR1 and SVGAGI as CDR2. The CDR3 covers 13 residues, taking in both the cysteine and the phenylalanine. Here the CDR3 DNA is all that survives: 39 bases in frame from base 1.

The source is a man in his forties with glioma. Rearrangement joined TRBV6-5 to TRBJ2-7; the D match is possibly TRBD1 or TRBD2, with 5 bases aligned in each. The input for sequencing was PBMCs, taken from a glioma patient treated with radiotherapy, temozolomide or both. The nucleotides are TGTGCCAGCAGCCGGGACCTGTCCTACGAGCAGTACTTC. The resulting protein is CASSRDLSYEQYF.